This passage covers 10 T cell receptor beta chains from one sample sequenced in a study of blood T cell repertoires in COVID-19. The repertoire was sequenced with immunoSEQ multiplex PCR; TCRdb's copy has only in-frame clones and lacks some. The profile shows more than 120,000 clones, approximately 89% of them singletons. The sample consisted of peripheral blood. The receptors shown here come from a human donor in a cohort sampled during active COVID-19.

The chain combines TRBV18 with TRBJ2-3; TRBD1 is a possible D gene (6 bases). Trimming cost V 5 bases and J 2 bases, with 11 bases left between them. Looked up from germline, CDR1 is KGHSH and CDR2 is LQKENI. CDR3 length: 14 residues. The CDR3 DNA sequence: TGTGCCAGCTCAGGGGGCGCGAACACAGATACGCAGTATTTT. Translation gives CASSGGANTDTQYF.

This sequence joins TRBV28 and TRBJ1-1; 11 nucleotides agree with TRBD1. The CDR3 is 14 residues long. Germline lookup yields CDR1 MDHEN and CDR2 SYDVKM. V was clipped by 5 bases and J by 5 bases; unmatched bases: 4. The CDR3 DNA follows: TGTGCCAGCAGTGGACAGGGGGCCTGGACTGAAGCTTTCTTT. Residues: CASSGQGAWTEAFF.

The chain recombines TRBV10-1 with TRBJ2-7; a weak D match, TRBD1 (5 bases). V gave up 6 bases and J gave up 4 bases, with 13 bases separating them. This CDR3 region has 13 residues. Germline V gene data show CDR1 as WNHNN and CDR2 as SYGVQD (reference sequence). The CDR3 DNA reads TGCGCCAGCAGCCCTGGGGCGACGTACGAGCAGTACTTC. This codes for CASSPGATYEQYF.

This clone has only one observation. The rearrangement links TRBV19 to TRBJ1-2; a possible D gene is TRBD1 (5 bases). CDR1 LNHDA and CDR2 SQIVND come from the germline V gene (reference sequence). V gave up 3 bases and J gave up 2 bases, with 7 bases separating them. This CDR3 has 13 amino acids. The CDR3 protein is CASSMGGNYGYTF. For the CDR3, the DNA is TGTGCCAGTAGTATGGGGGGGAACTATGGCTACACCTTC.

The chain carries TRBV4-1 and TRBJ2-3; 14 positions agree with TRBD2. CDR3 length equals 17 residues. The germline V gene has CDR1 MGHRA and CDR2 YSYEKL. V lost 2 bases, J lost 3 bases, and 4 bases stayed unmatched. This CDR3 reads CASSQTGLAGETDTQYF. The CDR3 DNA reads TGCGCCAGCAGCCAAACGGGACTAGCGGGGGAGACAGATACGCAGTATTTT.

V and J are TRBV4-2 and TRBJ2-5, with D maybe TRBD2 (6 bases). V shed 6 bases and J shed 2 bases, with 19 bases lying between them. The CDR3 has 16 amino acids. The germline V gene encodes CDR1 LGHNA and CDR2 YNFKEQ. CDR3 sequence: CASRPPRDWYQETQYF. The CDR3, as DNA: TGTGCCAGCAGACCCCCCCGGGACTGGTATCAAGAGACCCAGTACTTC.

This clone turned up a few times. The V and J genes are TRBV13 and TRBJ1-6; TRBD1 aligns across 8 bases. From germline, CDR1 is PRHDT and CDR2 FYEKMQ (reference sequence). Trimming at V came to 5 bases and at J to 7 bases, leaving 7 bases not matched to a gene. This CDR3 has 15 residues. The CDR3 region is CASSTGGEANSPLHF. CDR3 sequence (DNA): TGTGCCAGCAGCACAGGGGGGGAGGCAAATTCACCCCTCCACTTT.

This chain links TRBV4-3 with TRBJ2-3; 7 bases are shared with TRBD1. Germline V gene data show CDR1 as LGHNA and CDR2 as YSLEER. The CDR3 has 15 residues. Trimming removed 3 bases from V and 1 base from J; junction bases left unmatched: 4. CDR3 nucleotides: TGCGCCAGCAGCCAGAACAGGGGAGGCACAGATACGCAGTATTTT. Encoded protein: CASSQNRGGTDTQYF.

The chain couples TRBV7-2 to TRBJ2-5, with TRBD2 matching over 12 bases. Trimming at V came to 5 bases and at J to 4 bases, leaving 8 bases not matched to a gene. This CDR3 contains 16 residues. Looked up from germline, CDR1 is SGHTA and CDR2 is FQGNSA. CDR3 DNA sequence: TGTGCCAGCAGCCTACGACTAGCGGGGGTCGTAGAGACCCAGTACTTC. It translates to CASSLRLAGVVETQYF.

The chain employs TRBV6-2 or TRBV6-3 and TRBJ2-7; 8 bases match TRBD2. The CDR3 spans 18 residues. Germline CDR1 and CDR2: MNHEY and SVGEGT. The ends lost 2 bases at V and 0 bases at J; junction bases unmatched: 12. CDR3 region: CASSYPLAGLPSSYEQYF. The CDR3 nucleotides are TGTGCCAGCAGTTACCCCCTAGCGGGTCTACCGAGCTCCTACGAGCAGTACTTC.